This TCR beta chain was recovered during a study of human T cells and chemical hapten exposure (dated by TCRdb to the early 2020s). Concerning the study at large: For sensitization, 2% DPC in acetone was applied to a roughly 2 cm by roughly 2 cm area of upper inner arm skin. About 30 alopecia patients provided blood for TCR sequencing at one to four time points (pre-sensitization, 2, 6 and 24 weeks). Blood samples were taken from patients before sensitization (week 0) and at 2, 6 and about 24 weeks after DPC sensitization. Patch testing was performed on the upper back with Finn chambers containing 0.01% DPC, and the patch tests were scored after 6 days according to International Contact Dermatitis Research Group standards. Alopecia areata with under or over 50% scalp involvement, alopecia totalis and alopecia universalis were represented in the patient cohort, which was mostly female. Libraries were pooled for sequencing, and variation in per-sample TCR yields was attributed mainly to small differences in library volumes within the pool. In alopecia patients, the study followed how the peripheral blood TCR repertoire changed in vivo over primary and secondary sensitization to diphenylcyclopropenone (DPC), a hapten. Weekly therapeutic DPC doses were additionally applied to the scalp of patients throughout the roughly 23-week study period.

Libraries were made using RACE. The sequencing machine was a NextSeq 500. During library preparation, unique molecular identifiers were attached to individual cDNA molecules so that TCRs could be counted in a quantitative, reproducible way. Each blood RNA sample was used to sequence both TCR alpha and TCR beta chains. In the paper's pipeline: A median of around 96,000 TCRs per sample was observed, with a range of 23,224 to 690,600. V, J and CDR3 annotation of the TCR reads was carried out using the Decombinator software suite. For the PS versus PT1 abundance plots, all samples were subsampled to the same number of TCRs (28,000). TCRs were defined as expanded if absent before sensitization and observed at least eight times at the 2-week time point. TCRdb cleaned the public reads at Q25 with fastp, built clones with MiXCR and kept in-frame beta chains. Merged by CDR3 protein, the rows form single entries marked with the most common genes and DNA. TCRdb, not the original authors, processed these V and J calls. Present in this sample are about 400,000 distinct CDR3 sequences, more than 5% of which were seen just once. The top ten constitute about 5% of the sample.

Many counts were recorded for this clonotype. It lacks a known antigen. It has no much larger one-base neighbor in the sample; base qualities were not kept. According to the study, the label for this sample's time point signals: patch test 2, 6 weeks after DPC sensitization. The sample's treatment or condition label, in plain terms: therapeutic diphenylcyclopropenone sensitization with weekly scalp DPC. At each patch-test visit, blood was drawn before the patch test was applied. Patients were considered eligible if aged 18 to 70, diagnosed with alopecia and deemed suitable for DPC therapy, and patients were excluded if pregnant. Total RNA was isolated from unfractionated whole blood collected in Tempus Blood RNA tubes. What the research found in general, with its limitations: Significantly more large CDR3 similarity clusters were formed by expanded TCRs than by pre-sensitization or healthy control sets, consistent with antigen-driven responses. Because all patients had alopecia, a presumed autoimmune disease, the immune response of the patients might differ from that of healthy individuals. Patch test score was positively correlated with the number of PT1 expanded TCRs, with significance at thresholds 8, 16 and 32 but not at 4. After repeated subsampling, the strength of the expansion versus patch-test correlation and the threshold at which it became significant changed. DPC sensitization did not change the number of TCRs with a frequency above 1 in 1000, and there was no evidence of changes in global repertoire structure.

The CDR3 runs 14 residues from the cysteine to the phenylalanine. CDR3 DNA is the only sequence kept; it has 42 bases, read in frame from the first base. Here V drops 5 bases and J drops 2 bases, and the junction holds 5 bases not matched to any gene. The CDR1 and CDR2 encoded by the germline V gene (reference sequence) are DFQATT and SNEGSKA. Sequencing was performed on whole blood, taken in connection with sensitization to the hapten diphenylcyclopropenone (DPC). The chain uses TRBV20-1 and TRBJ2-3; 9 nucleotides in the junction match TRBD2. The sequence derives from a woman under 30 with alopecia areata. Some clones in this sample may be carry-over from other donors' samples. CDR3 loop: CSAGSGGFTDTQYF. The DNA reads as follows: TGCAGTGCTGGCAGCGGGGGGTTCACAGATACGCAGTATTTT.